This TCR beta chain originates from a study of PD-L1 blockade in urothelial cancer. Study details: Of prior chemotherapy regimens, patients had received between 0 and 3.

Using immunoSEQ multiplex PCR, the repertoire was profiled, and TCRdb retains in-frame clones only, with some absent. The table lists tens of thousands of clones, approximately 79% of them singletons, with roughly a tenth in the top ten. The V end lost 1 base, the J end lost 7 bases, and 8 bases lay between the germline ends. The V gene's germline CDR1 is SGHTA and CDR2 FQGNSA. The CDR3 runs to 13 residues. Time point given: pretreatment peripheral blood. Sample contribution per patient ranged from 1 to 8, covering pretreatment and on-treatment. The chain carries TRBV7-2 and TRBJ1-5; no definite D call. Here the sequenced sample was PBMCs, taken around atezolizumab (anti-PD-L1) treatment. This receptor was obtained from a man in his 70s with urothelial cancer. CDR3 coding DNA: TGTGCCAGCAGCTTAGGCACATTCCAGCCCCAGCATTTT. Translation: CASSLGTFQPQHF.